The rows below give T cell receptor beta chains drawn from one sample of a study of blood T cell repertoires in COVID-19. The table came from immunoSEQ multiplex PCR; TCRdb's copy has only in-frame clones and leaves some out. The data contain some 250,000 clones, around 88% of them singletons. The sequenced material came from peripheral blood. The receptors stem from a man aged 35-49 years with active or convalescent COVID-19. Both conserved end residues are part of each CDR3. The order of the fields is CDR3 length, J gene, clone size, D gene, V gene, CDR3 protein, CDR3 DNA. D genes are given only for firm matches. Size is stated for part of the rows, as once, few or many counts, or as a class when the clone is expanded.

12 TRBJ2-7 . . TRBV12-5 CASGTSSYEQYF TGTGCTAGTGGCACAAGCTCCTACGAGCAGTACTTC
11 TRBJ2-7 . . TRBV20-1 CSATGTYEQYF TGCAGTGCTACCGGGACCTACGAGCAGTACTTC
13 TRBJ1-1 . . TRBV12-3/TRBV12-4 CASSLSGDTEAFF TGTGCCAGCAGTTTGTCAGGGGACACTGAAGCTTTCTTT
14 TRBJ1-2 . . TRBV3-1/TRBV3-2 CASSQTTEPYGYTF TGTGCCAGCAGCCAAACTACGGAGCCCTATGGCTACACCTTC
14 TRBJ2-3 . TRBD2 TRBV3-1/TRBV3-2 CASSQDPGLATQYF TGTGCCAGCAGCCAAGATCCGGGACTAGCCACGCAGTATTTT
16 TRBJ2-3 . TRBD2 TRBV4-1 CASSPRTSGGADTQYF TGCGCCAGCAGCCCGCGGACTAGCGGAGGGGCGGATACGCAGTATTTT
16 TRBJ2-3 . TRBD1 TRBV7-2 CASTTSVGQGTDTQYF TGTGCCAGCACCACTAGTGTGGGACAGGGCACAGATACGCAGTATTTT
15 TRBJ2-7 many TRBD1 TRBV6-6 CASSYRQGLGYEQYF TGTGCCAGCAGTTACAGACAGGGGTTAGGGTACGAGCAGTACTTC
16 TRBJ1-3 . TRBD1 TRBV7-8 CASSKEDRAWGNTIYF TGTGCCAGCAGCAAAGAAGACAGGGCGTGGGGAAACACCATATATTTT
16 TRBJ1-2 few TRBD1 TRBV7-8 CASSLGGQPGIYGYTF TGTGCCAGCAGCTTAGGGGGACAGCCGGGAATCTATGGCTACACCTTC
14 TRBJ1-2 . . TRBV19 CASSIRQANYGYTF TGTGCCAGTAGTATTCGACAGGCTAACTATGGCTACACCTTC
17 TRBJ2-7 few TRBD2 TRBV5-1 CASSLTTGLAGVYEQYF TGCGCCAGCAGCTTGACCACCGGACTAGCGGGAGTCTACGAGCAGTACTTC
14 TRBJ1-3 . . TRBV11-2 CASSLTDSGNTIYF TGTGCCAGCAGCTTAACAGACTCTGGAAACACCATATATTTT
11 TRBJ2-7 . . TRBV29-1 CSVTSAYEQYF TGCAGCGTGACATCCGCCTACGAGCAGTACTTC
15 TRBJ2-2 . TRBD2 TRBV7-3 CASSSRRTSSGELFF TGTGCCAGCAGCTCCAGACGGACTAGCTCCGGGGAGCTGTTTTTT
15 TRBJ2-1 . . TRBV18 CASSPANPGDNEQFF TGTGCCAGCTCACCAGCTAACCCCGGAGACAATGAGCAGTTCTTC
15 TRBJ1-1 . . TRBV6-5 CASRRGREWSTEAFF TGTGCCAGCAGACGGGGGAGGGAATGGAGCACTGAAGCTTTCTTT
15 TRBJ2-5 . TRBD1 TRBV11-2 CASSRRQGERETQYF TGTGCCAGCAGCCGAAGACAGGGGGAGAGGGAGACCCAGTACTTC
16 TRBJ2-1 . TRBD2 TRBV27 CASSPLLAGGYNEQFF TGTGCCAGCAGTCCCCTTTTAGCGGGGGGGTACAATGAGCAGTTCTTC
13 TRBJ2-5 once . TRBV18 CASSPPRGETQYF TGTGCCAGCTCACCCCCGAGGGGGGAGACCCAGTACTTC
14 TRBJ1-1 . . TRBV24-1 CATSVRGPGTEAFF TGTGCCACCAGTGTCCGAGGTCCGGGGACTGAAGCTTTCTTT
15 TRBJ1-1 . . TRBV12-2 CASRLVGGKNTEAFF TGTGCAAGTCGCTTAGTAGGGGGTAAGAACACTGAAGCTTTCTTT
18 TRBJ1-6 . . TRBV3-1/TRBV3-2 CASSQVFSTAAGNSPLHF TGTGCCAGCAGCCAAGTATTTTCGACGGCCGCGGGCAATTCACCCCTCCACTTT
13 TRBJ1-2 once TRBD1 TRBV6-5 CASGGTDFYGYTF TGTGCCAGCGGGGGGACAGACTTCTATGGCTACACCTTC